This is a list of T cell receptor beta chains from one sample in a study of control samples from healthy donors and cancer patients. Method: immunoSEQ multiplex PCR; TCRdb's copy keeps in-frame clones and lacks some. The data show roughly 86,000 clones, approximately 93% seen once. The sequenced sample consisted of blood. The receptors come from a woman in her twenties or thirties in good health. CDR3s include the opening cysteine and the closing phenylalanine or tryptophan. D genes are given only for firm matches. Clone size appears in some rows only: once, few, many, or a class for an expanded clone.

j_gene | abundance | d_gene | v_gene | CDR3nt | CDR3aa
TRBJ2-2 | . | TRBD2 | TRBV28 | TGTGCCAGCAGTTCCTGGGGAGCGGGGGGTCCCGGGGAGCTGTTTTTT | CASSSWGAGGPGELFF
TRBJ2-2 | . | . | TRBV19 | TGTGCCAGTAGACTAGGGGTTGCGGGCACCGGGGAGCTGTTTTTT | CASRLGVAGTGELFF
TRBJ2-7 | . | TRBD1 | TRBV6-5 | TGTGCCAGCAGTTTCCAGGGGGCGCTTGAGCAGTACTTC | CASSFQGALEQYF
TRBJ1-1 | few | . | TRBV25-1 | TGTGCCAGCAGTGTCCAGAAGGGGACCACTGAAGCTTTCTTT | CASSVQKGTTEAFF
TRBJ2-7 | . | TRBD2 | TRBV5-4 | TGTGCCAGCAGAAAAGCGGGAGGAGGGGCCGGGGAGCAGTACTTC | CASRKAGGGAGEQYF
TRBJ1-2 | . | . | TRBV19 | TGTGCCAGTAGTATCGCCAGCGTTTTCTATGGCTACACCTTC | CASSIASVFYGYTF
TRBJ2-7 | . | . | TRBV27 | TGTGCCAGCAGTTTACGGGGGACAGTTACCTACGAGCAGTACTTC | CASSLRGTVTYEQYF
TRBJ2-3 | . | TRBD1 | TRBV28 | TGTGCCAGCAGTACCCAGGGGGCTAACACAGATACGCAGTATTTT | CASSTQGANTDTQYF
TRBJ2-6 | . | TRBD2 | TRBV11-3 | TGTGCCAGCAGCTTTAGGACTAGCAGCTCTGGGGCCAACGTCCTGACTTTC | CASSFRTSSSGANVLTF
TRBJ1-3 | . | . | TRBV6-1 | TGTGCCAGCAGCGAAGCGGGCTCTGGAAACACCATATATTTT | CASSEAGSGNTIYF
TRBJ1-4 | . | . | TRBV5-1 | TGCGCCAGCAGCTGGCAGGGCGAGGGCGAAAAACTGTTTTTT | CASSWQGEGEKLFF
TRBJ2-5 | . | TRBD1 | TRBV9 | TGTGCCAGCAGCGTAGGGACAGGGTACCAAGAGACCCAGTACTTC | CASSVGTGYQETQYF
TRBJ1-1 | . | . | TRBV5-1 | TGCGCCAGCAGCCGGGGGGAGTCCCTGGAAGCTTTCTTT | CASSRGESLEAFF
TRBJ1-6 | . | . | TRBV19 | TGTGCCAGTCTCGACCGATATAATTCACCCCTCCACTTT | CASLDRYNSPLHF
TRBJ2-5 | . | . | TRBV7-3 | TGTGCCAGCAGCCGTGGGGAGAGAGAGACCCAGTACTTC | CASSRGERETQYF
TRBJ1-2 | . | TRBD1 | TRBV5-5 | TGTGCCAGCAGCTCAATATGGGACAGCCTTTTTTTCTATGGCTACACCTTC | CASSSIWDSLFFYGYTF
TRBJ1-1 | . | . | TRBV29-1 | TGCAGCGTTGAAGGGAGACTGAACACTGAAGCTTTCTTT | CSVEGRLNTEAFF
TRBJ2-7 | . | TRBD2 | TRBV6-1 | TGTGCCAGCAGGGAAGGACTAGCGAACGAGCAGTACTTC | CASREGLANEQYF
TRBJ2-3 | . | TRBD2 | TRBV5-4 | TGTGCCAGCAGCTTGGCCGGGACTACGCTTACAGATACGCAGTATTTT | CASSLAGTTLTDTQYF
TRBJ2-7 | few | . | TRBV27 | TGTGCCAGCAGTTTAGGCGGGGCCACCTACGAGCAGTACTTC | CASSLGGATYEQYF
TRBJ1-5 | . | . | TRBV10-3 | TGTGCCATCAGTGAGAGGACGGGTAATCAGCCCCAGCATTTT | CAISERTGNQPQHF
TRBJ2-1 | . | TRBD2 | TRBV5-1 | TGCGCCAGCAGCTCAATAGCGGGAGACATTAATGAGCAGTTCTTC | CASSSIAGDINEQFF
TRBJ1-3 | . | . | TRBV10-2 | TGCGCCAGCAGTGCCCAGGAAGGAAACACCATATATTTT | CASSAQEGNTIYF
TRBJ2-4 | . | TRBD2 | TRBV7-8 | TGTGCCAGCAGCGCCCGTCGGACTAGCGGGAACAAAAACATTCAGTACTTC | CASSARRTSGNKNIQYF
TRBJ1-6 | . | . | TRBV28 | TGTGCCAGCAGTTCGACAGTCAATTCACCCCTCCACTTT | CASSSTVNSPLHF
TRBJ1-5 | . | . | TRBV15 | TGTGCCACCAGCAGAGATCCAGCAGGGTGGGGCAATCAGCCCCAGCATTTT | CATSRDPAGWGNQPQHF
TRBJ1-1 | . | . | TRBV18 | TGTGCCAGCTCACCACCGCAGGGGAACACTGAAGCTTTCTTT | CASSPPQGNTEAFF
TRBJ1-4 | once | . | TRBV9 | TGTGCCAGCAGCGTAGGAGCAGGGACTAATGAAAAACTGTTTTTT | CASSVGAGTNEKLFF
TRBJ1-2 | . | . | TRBV3-1/TRBV3-2 | TGTGCCAGCAGCCGGCAGGTGAACTATGGCTACACCTTC | CASSRQVNYGYTF
TRBJ1-1 | once | . | TRBV27 | TGTGCCAGCAGTTTATCGAGGGTCCATGTGATGAACACTGAAGCTTTCTTT | CASSLSRVHVMNTEAFF
TRBJ2-1 | . | . | TRBV27 | TGTGCCAGCAGTTTACGTCGAGCGGACCCCTACAATGAGCAGTTCTTC | CASSLRRADPYNEQFF
TRBJ2-7 | . | TRBD1 | TRBV6-6 | TGTGCCAGCAGTGACCCGGGACAGGGCAAACGCGAGCAGTACTTC | CASSDPGQGKREQYF
TRBJ2-1 | once | . | TRBV7-2 | TGTGCCAGCAGCTTCTCCTGGATCAATGAGCAGTTCTTC | CASSFSWINEQFF
TRBJ2-3 | . | . | TRBV7-9 | TGTGCCAGCAGACACGTTCTTACGGATACGCAGTATTTT | CASRHVLTDTQYF
TRBJ1-1 | . | TRBD1 | TRBV7-2 | TGTGCCAGCAGCCACGGATCGCGACAGGGCGGGGACGGCTCCTTT | CASSHGSRQGGDGSF
TRBJ1-1 | once | . | TRBV29-1 | TGCAGCGTTGATGGTGGCACTGAAGCTTTCTTT | CSVDGGTEAFF
TRBJ1-5 | . | . | TRBV4-1 | TGCGCCAGCAGCCAAGCTGAGGGGGTTGCCAATCAGCCCCAGCATTTT | CASSQAEGVANQPQHF
TRBJ2-7 | . | . | TRBV5-1 | TGCGCCAGCAGCTTGTCGTCCTACGAGCAGTACTTC | CASSLSSYEQYF
TRBJ2-1 | . | TRBD2 | TRBV28 | TGTGCCAGCAGTTATAGCGGGGTCACCTACAATGAGCAGTTCTTC | CASSYSGVTYNEQFF
TRBJ2-1 | . | TRBD1 | TRBV11-3 | TGTGCCAGCAGTTTAGGGGGTGGGGACAGCCACAATGAGCAGTTCTTC | CASSLGGGDSHNEQFF
TRBJ1-2 | . | TRBD1 | TRBV6-2/TRBV6-3 | TGTGCCAGCAGCACCGACAGGGGCCGAACGGGGTATGGCTACACCTTC | CASSTDRGRTGYGYTF
TRBJ2-7 | . | TRBD2 | TRBV28 | TGTGCCAGCAGTTGGGGGAGGGACGAGCAGTACTTC | CASSWGRDEQYF
TRBJ2-7 | . | TRBD1 | TRBV29-1 | TGCAGCTACAACAGGGGATCCGAGCAGTACTTC | CSYNRGSEQYF
TRBJ1-2 | . | . | TRBV27 | TGTGCCAGCAGTTTAGGTGGGCTCTATGGCTACACCTTC | CASSLGGLYGYTF
TRBJ1-5 | . | TRBD1 | TRBV3-1/TRBV3-2 | TGTGCCAGCAGCCAAACGACAGGGGATCAGCCCCAGCATTTT | CASSQTTGDQPQHF
TRBJ1-5 | . | . | TRBV12-3/TRBV12-4 | TGTGCCAGCAGGCCAGATAGCAATCAGCCCCAGCATTTT | CASRPDSNQPQHF
TRBJ1-6 | . | . | TRBV19 | TGTGCCAGTAGTCCAAGGGGCGCTGTTGATTCACCCCTCCACTTT | CASSPRGAVDSPLHF
TRBJ1-2 | . | . | TRBV6-1 | TGTGCCAGCAGTGAAGGGCAGAACTATGGCTACACCTTC | CASSEGQNYGYTF
TRBJ1-4 | . | TRBD1 | TRBV9 | TGTGCCAGCAGCGCCCGGACAGGAGGGGAGGAAAAACTGTTTTTT | CASSARTGGEEKLFF